This record covers a single TCR beta chain. Assay used: immunoSEQ multiplex PCR; TCRdb lists only in-frame clones, some missing. The sample consists of 85,000 to 100,000 clones, about 94% of them appearing once. This CDR3 is built from 13 residues. V shed 9 bases and J 3 bases; nucleotides not matched to a gene: 5. CDR1 and CDR2 from the germline V gene are MRHNA and SNTAGT. This entry belongs to a study of technical replicates of blood from a few donors. The sequenced sample was T cells isolated from PBMCs. This TCR was recovered from a human donor in good health. The chain links TRBV6-4 to TRBJ1-5; 7 bases fit TRBD1. CDR3 bases: TGTGCCAGACCGGACAGGCTCAATCAGCCCCAGCATTTT. Translation: CARPDRLNQPQHF.